These 17 T cell receptor beta chains originate from one sample sequenced in a study of siplizumab effects on memory and regulatory T cells. The repertoire was sequenced with immunoSEQ multiplex PCR; TCRdb's copy has only in-frame clones and lacks some. The table shows about 100,000 clones, with about 95% occurring only once. The sample taken for sequencing was non-Treg CD4+ T cells sorted from blood. Receptors were obtained from a human donor in good health.

Only one count was recorded for this clone. The junction departs from germline at one end; a sequencing error may be responsible. This chain joins TRBV5-1 and TRBJ2-1; D is perhaps TRBD2 (6 bases). Germline-derived CDR1 and CDR2 are SGHRS and YFSETQ. This CDR3 has 14 residues. CDR3 in amino acids: CASSYPGAGGERIF. The CDR3 DNA is TGCGCCAGCAGCTATCCGGGAGCAGGAGGAGAGCGGATCTTC.

The rearrangement uses TRBV19 and TRBJ1-2; 9 bases map to TRBD1. The germline CDR1 and CDR2 sequences are LNHDA and SQIVND (reference sequence). V was pared by 5 bases and J by 3 bases, with 10 bases of the junction left unmatched. This CDR3 comprises 16 residues. CDR3 DNA sequence: TGTGCCAGTAGTCCGATTGACAGGGGGGTTGACTATGGCTACACCTTC. It codes for CASSPIDRGVDYGYTF.

The V and J genes are TRBV19 and TRBJ2-2, with D perhaps TRBD2 (6 bases). V was clipped by 6 bases and J by 3 bases, with 8 bases between them. The germline CDR1 and CDR2 sequences are LNHDA and SQIVND (reference sequence). CDR3 size: 13 residues. CDR3 in DNA: TGTGCCAGTAGCGGGAGCGACACCGGGGAGCTGTTTTTT. Translating gives CASSGSDTGELFF.

The genes are TRBV30 and TRBJ2-7; unclear D gene. The CDR3 consists of 14 residues. Trimming pared 2 bases from V and 0 bases from J, leaving 11 bases between. Germline loops: CDR1 GTSNPN, CDR2 SVGIG (reference sequence). The CDR3 protein is CAWSRQGSSYEQYF. CDR3 bases: TGTGCCTGGAGTAGGCAAGGCAGCTCCTACGAGCAGTACTTC.

J is TRBJ1-1 and V is TRBV11-2; unclear D gene. This CDR3 comprises 13 residues. Germline CDR1 SGHAT, CDR2 FQNNGV. V dropped 7 bases and J dropped 0 bases, with 9 bases sitting between them. The CDR3 reads CASTITMNTEAFF. CDR3 nucleotide sequence: TGTGCCAGCACTATAACGATGAACACTGAAGCTTTCTTT.

The chain recombines TRBV4-1 with TRBJ2-7; 10 bases match TRBD2. V lost 2 bases to trimming and J lost 0 bases; unmatched junction nucleotides: 10. The CDR3 sequence is 18 residues long. Germline values: CDR1 MGHRA, CDR2 YSYEKL. The CDR3 protein is CASSQRSSGSVPSYEQYF. Here the CDR3 DNA reads TGCGCCAGCAGCCAAAGATCTAGCGGGAGTGTCCCCTCCTACGAGCAGTACTTC.

This chain connects TRBV7-6 to TRBJ2-5; 9 bases are shared with TRBD1. V trimming: 1 base; J trimming: 2 bases; junction bases outside the gene matches: 2. CDR1 is SGHVS, CDR2 FNYEAQ, per germline. The CDR3 extends over 15 amino acids. CDR3 DNA: TGTGCCAGCAGCTTAGTTGGACAGGGGCAAGAGACCCAGTACTTC. This codes for CASSLVGQGQETQYF.

This sequence joins TRBV29-1 and TRBJ2-5; 7 nucleotides match TRBD2. After removal of 6 bases from V and 5 bases from J, the junction contained 9 bases not matched to a gene. The germline CDR1 and CDR2 sequences are SQVTM and ANQGSEA. This CDR3 has 13 amino acids. The CDR3 loop is CSVASGRGETQYF. In DNA form, the CDR3 reads TGCAGCGTAGCTAGCGGCCGCGGGGAGACCCAGTACTTC.

This chain links TRBV18 with TRBJ1-3; D gene unclear. The CDR3 consists of 15 residues. Trimming took 1 base from V and 1 from J, leaving 8 bases between them. The germline CDR1 and CDR2 sequences are KGHSH and LQKENI. The CDR3 sequence: CASSPRTESGNTIYF. The CDR3 bases are TGTGCCAGCTCACCACGCACTGAGTCTGGAAACACCATATATTTT.

Comments on this clone: One junction end does not reproduce the germline sequence, and a read error may be involved. The rearrangement uses TRBV10-2 and TRBJ1-5, with TRBD1 matching 7 bases. From germline, CDR1 is WSHSY and CDR2 SAAADI. The CDR3 loop spans 16 amino acids. CDR3 loop: CASREGGQRSNQPQHF. The CDR3 nucleotides read TGCGCCAGCCGTGAGGGGGGACAGAGAAGCAATCAGCCCCAGCATTTT.

The chain couples TRBV14 to TRBJ2-2; 8 bases map to TRBD1. The CDR3 consists of 16 residues. V was clipped by 1 base and J by 4 bases; unmatched bases: 5. The V gene's germline CDR1 is SGHDN and CDR2 FVKESK. This CDR3 is CASSQGGTGGTGELFF. CDR3 nucleotide sequence: TGTGCCAGCAGCCAAGGGGGAACAGGGGGCACCGGGGAGCTGTTTTTT.

This clone was detected once. This sequence joins TRBV28 and TRBJ2-5; D tentatively reads TRBD1 or TRBD2 (5 bases each). CDR3 length: 14 amino acids. V was trimmed by 8 bases and J by 4 bases, leaving 17 bases between them. Germline loops: CDR1 MDHEN, CDR2 SYDVKM. The CDR3 protein is CASRPGSGLETQYF. The CDR3 DNA is TGTGCCAGCCGCCCTGGCTCGGGGCTAGAGACCCAGTACTTC.

This sequence joins TRBV4-2 and TRBJ2-7; 7 positions match TRBD1. Trimming at V came to 3 bases and at J to 2 bases, leaving 10 bases not matched to a gene. Germline V gene sequence: CDR1 LGHNA, CDR2 YNFKEQ. The CDR3 length is 16 residues. CDR3 in DNA: TGTGCCAGCAGCCAGAGCAGGGCAGGGGGAGCCTACGAGCAGTACTTC. Protein sequence: CASSQSRAGGAYEQYF.

This clone has just one count. This chain links TRBV5-1 with TRBJ2-3; 7 positions match TRBD2. CDR1 and CDR2 from the germline V gene are SGHRS and YFSETQ. Trimming removed 7 bases from V and 0 bases from J; junction bases left unmatched: 5. The CDR3 contains 14 residues. The CDR3 sequence: CASFLAASTDTQYF. Here the CDR3 DNA reads TGCGCCAGCTTTCTAGCGGCTAGCACAGATACGCAGTATTTT. Full variable domain (outside the CDR3, taken from reference TRBV5-1 and TRBJ2-3): KAGVTQTPRYLIKTRGQQVTLSCSPISGHRSVSWYQQTPGQGLQFLFEYFSETQRNKGNFPGRFSGRQFSNSRSEMNVSTLELGDSALYLCASFLAASTDTQYFGPGTRLTVL.

V gene TRBV4-2 combines with J gene TRBJ2-1; TRBD2 matches 8 bases. J gave up 5 bases and V 1 base, and 7 bases lay outside the gene matches. This CDR3 region has 16 residues. Germline V gene data show CDR1 as LGHNA and CDR2 as YNFKEQ. In DNA form, the CDR3 reads TGTGCCAGCAGCCAAGCCGGGACTAGAAAAAACAATGAGCAGTTCTTC. It yields the protein CASSQAGTRKNNEQFF.

The rearrangement links TRBV30 to TRBJ2-5; D not resolved. Germline CDR1 is GTSNPN and CDR2 is SVGIG (reference sequence). This CDR3 is built from 13 residues. Trimming cost V 1 base and J 1 base, with 7 bases left between them. The CDR3 DNA follows: TGTGCCTGGAGTGACAGCCCCCAAGAGACCCAGTACTTC. Protein sequence: CAWSDSPQETQYF.

The chain employs TRBV9 and TRBJ1-4; TRBD1 is a possible D gene (5 bases). The germline V gene encodes CDR1 SGDLS and CDR2 YYNGEE. This CDR3 has 15 amino acids. Trimming took 3 bases from V and 5 from J, leaving 14 bases between them. The CDR3 loop is CASSGSGATNEKLFF. CDR3 bases: TGTGCCAGCAGCGGTAGTGGGGCTACAAATGAAAAACTGTTTTTT.